Below, 26 T cell receptor beta chains from the same sample are listed, as sequenced in a study of blood T cell repertoires in COVID-19. Measured with immunoSEQ multiplex PCR; TCRdb has only the in-frame clones, and not every one. In the table there are approximately 240,000 clones, around 82% of which are singletons. The sample comprised peripheral blood. The receptors derive from an elderly woman with active or convalescent COVID-19.

The V call is TRBV28, the J call TRBJ1-4; D gene ambiguous. This CDR3 is built from 15 residues. Germline CDR1 is MDHEN and CDR2 is SYDVKM. V was clipped by 8 bases and J by 3 bases, with 16 bases between them. CDR3 in DNA: TGTGCCAGCGGACCCTCCGGGAATGCTAATGAAAAACTGTTTTTT. Amino acids: CASGPSGNANEKLFF.

V is TRBV19 and J is TRBJ1-1, with TRBD1 matching over 8 bases. CDR3 size: 13 residues. After removal of 5 bases from V and 5 bases from J, the junction contained 4 bases not matched to a gene. Per germline, CDR1 LNHDA and CDR2 SQIVND (reference sequence). For the CDR3, the DNA is TGTGCCAGTAGTCAGGGGGCGCTTACTGAAGCTTTCTTT. Residues: CASSQGALTEAFF.

V is TRBV5-1 and J is TRBJ1-2; TRBD1 might be the D (5 bases). The CDR3 is made up of 18 amino acids. With 4 bases removed from V and 3 bases from J, the gap between germline ends came to 25 bases. Germline V gene sequence: CDR1 SGHRS, CDR2 YFSETQ. Here the CDR3 reads CASSPTPGMTAMHYGYTF. CDR3 bases: TGCGCCAGCAGCCCCACTCCAGGGATGACTGCGATGCACTATGGCTACACCTTC. Combining the CDR3 with reference TRBV5-1 and TRBJ1-2 gives the whole variable domain KAGVTQTPRYLIKTRGQQVTLSCSPISGHRSVSWYQQTPGQGLQFLFEYFSETQRNKGNFPGRFSGRQFSNSRSEMNVSTLELGDSALYLCASSPTPGMTAMHYGYTFGSGTRLTVV.

The CDR3 sequence is CASSLMGEGEETQYF. In nucleotides, the CDR3 is TGTGCCAGCAGTTTGATGGGGGAGGGCGAAGAGACCCAGTACTTC. The rearrangement joins TRBV28 to TRBJ2-5, with 7 bases aligning to TRBD2. Germline V gene lookup returns CDR1 MDHEN and CDR2 SYDVKM. The V gene end was trimmed by 3 bases and the J gene end by 3 bases; junction bases not matched to a gene: 7. The CDR3 covers 15 residues.

V usage is TRBV6-2 or TRBV6-3 and J usage is TRBJ1-4; weak D call: TRBD1 (5 bases). The CDR3 runs to 14 residues. Germline V lookup: CDR1 MNHEY, CDR2 SVGEGT. V gave up 5 bases and J gave up 4 bases, with 11 bases separating them. The CDR3 DNA is TGTGCCAGCAGTAACCACGACAGTAATGAAAAACTGTTTTTT. It translates to CASSNHDSNEKLFF.

The rearrangement links TRBV5-6 to TRBJ2-5; 9 nucleotides line up with TRBD2. The length of the CDR3 is 17 residues. CDR1 is SGHDT and CDR2 is YYEEEE in the germline V gene. The V gene end was trimmed by 0 bases and the J gene end by 3 bases; junction bases not matched to a gene: 9. The CDR3 DNA is TGTGCCAGCAGCTTGGGGTATAGCGGGAGTGGGAAAGAGACCCAGTACTTC. Its protein is CASSLGYSGSGKETQYF.

This chain links TRBV2 with TRBJ1-6, with a possible D match to TRBD1 (5 bases). Deletions cut 5 bases from V and 7 bases from J, with 18 bases between. The CDR3 spans 16 residues. Germline values: CDR1 SNHLY, CDR2 FYNNEI. CDR3 DNA: TGTGCCAGCAGTCCGCCTCTCAGGGTAGGAAATTCACCCCTCCACTTT. Translated: CASSPPLRVGNSPLHF.

J is TRBJ2-6 and V is TRBV5-1; the match to TRBD1 covers 12 bases. This CDR3 has 18 amino acids. The germline V gene encodes CDR1 SGHRS and CDR2 YFSETQ. The V segment lost 4 bases and the J segment 3 bases; nucleotides outside the gene matches: 8. The CDR3 DNA sequence: TGCGCCAGCAGCGTATCGGGACAGGGGGCGCTTGGGGCCAACGTCCTGACTTTC. It encodes CASSVSGQGALGANVLTF.

The CDR3 DNA reads TGTGCCAGCTCACCATACGTAACAGAGAACTATGGCTACACCTTC. Its protein product is CASSPYVTENYGYTF. This rearrangement joins TRBV18 to TRBJ1-2, with D unresolved. In germline, CDR1 is KGHSH, CDR2 LQKENI. V lost 2 bases to trimming and J lost 2 bases, with 12 bases between them. This CDR3 contains 15 residues. Filled out from reference TRBV18 and TRBJ1-2, the complete variable domain reads NAGVMQNPRHLVRRRGQEARLRCSPMKGHSHVYWYRQLPEEGLKFMVYLQKENIIDESGMPKERFSAEFPKEGPSILRIQQVVRGDSAAYFCASSPYVTENYGYTFGSGTRLTVV.

V is TRBV25-1 and J is TRBJ1-4; perhaps TRBD1 as D (5 bases). Germline V lookup: CDR1 MGHDK, CDR2 SYGVNS. The CDR3 consists of 15 residues. The germline V and J ends were trimmed by 0 bases and 7 bases, with 12 bases remaining between them. The CDR3 nucleotides read TGTGCCAGCAGTGAATACAAGGGGCAAGCTGAAAAACTGTTTTTT. This encodes CASSEYKGQAEKLFF.

This chain links TRBV5-4 with TRBJ2-2, with D possibly matching TRBD1 (6 bases). With 1 base removed from V and 1 base from J, the gap between germline ends came to 14 bases. This CDR3 has 17 amino acids. Germline lookup yields CDR1 SGHNT and CDR2 YYREEE (reference sequence). The CDR3 nucleotides read TGTGCCAGCAGCTTGTCCGCAGGGGCAAAGAACACCGGGGAGCTGTTTTTT. Translating it yields CASSLSAGAKNTGELFF.

This clone was seen once. This chain joins TRBV2 and TRBJ1-2; 8 nucleotides match TRBD1. The V gene's germline CDR1 is SNHLY and CDR2 FYNNEI. CDR3 length equals 16 residues. The junction had 11 bases not matched to a gene; V was cut back by 6 bases and J by 2 bases. The CDR3 loop reads CASSLGQGVPNYGYTF. DNA for the CDR3: TGTGCCAGCAGCCTCGGACAGGGAGTTCCAAACTATGGCTACACCTTC.

The gene calls are TRBV6-5 and TRBJ1-6; 7 bases are shared with TRBD1. The CDR3 is 14 residues long. The germline CDR1 and CDR2 sequences are MNHEY and SVGAGI. V trimming: 6 bases; J trimming: 6 bases; junction bases outside the gene matches: 5. For the CDR3, the DNA is TGTGCCAGCAGAACCGGGACAGCTAATTCACCCCTCCACTTT. Translating gives CASRTGTANSPLHF.

The J gene is TRBJ2-7, the V gene TRBV5-5; 9 nucleotides agree with TRBD1. In germline, CDR1 is SGHKS, CDR2 YYEKEE (reference sequence). The CDR3 is 16 residues long. Trimming removed 0 bases from V and 5 bases from J; junction bases left unmatched: 9. CDR3 sequence (DNA): TGTGCCAGCAGCTTGGACCCGGGACAGGGTGGCCACGAGCAGTACTTC. Residues: CASSLDPGQGGHEQYF.

For the CDR3, the DNA is TGCGCCAGCAGCTTGAGGAGTAACACTGAAGCTTTCTTT. Translating it yields CASSLRSNTEAFF. V gene TRBV5-1 combines with J gene TRBJ1-1; no reliable D call. The germline V gene has CDR1 SGHRS and CDR2 YFSETQ. The CDR3 is 13 residues long. Trimming left V 1 base short and J 2 bases short, with 6 bases between.

The J gene is TRBJ2-5, the V gene TRBV5-1; 7 nucleotides match TRBD2. The junction had 5 bases not matched to a gene; V was cut back by 4 bases and J by 2 bases. This CDR3 is 14 amino acids long. The germline CDR1 and CDR2 sequences are SGHRS and YFSETQ. The DNA of the CDR3 is TGCGCCAGCAGCGACGGACTAGATCAAGAGACCCAGTACTTC. It is translated as CASSDGLDQETQYF.

This clone was counted a few times. The chain employs TRBV3-1 (or the pseudogene TRBV3-2) and TRBJ2-7, with D perhaps TRBD2 (6 bases). Germline CDR1 LGHDT, CDR2 YNNKEL (reference sequence). The CDR3 runs 15 residues. The V end lost 3 bases, the J end lost 2 bases, and 14 bases lay between the germline ends. Written as DNA, the CDR3 is TGTGCCAGCAGCCACGGACTAATAACGCCCTACGAGCAGTACTTC. Its translation is CASSHGLITPYEQYF.

V and J are TRBV5-1 and TRBJ1-5, with D hard to call. In germline, CDR1 is SGHRS, CDR2 YFSETQ. The V gene lost 0 bases and the J gene lost 4 bases, with 11 bases spanning the gap. The CDR3 extends over 15 amino acids. The CDR3 DNA sequence: TGCGCCAGCAGCTTGGGTACAGTCGTGAATCAGCCCCAGCATTTT. Its protein is CASSLGTVVNQPQHF.

This chain links TRBV5-1 with TRBJ2-1; tentatively, D is TRBD1 (5 bases). V was trimmed by 0 bases and J by 9 bases, leaving 10 bases between them. Germline lookup yields CDR1 SGHRS and CDR2 YFSETQ. CDR3 length: 13 residues. In nucleotides, the CDR3 is TGCGCCAGCAGCTTGGATGGGGCGGTTGAGCAGTTCTTC. Its translation is CASSLDGAVEQFF.

The CDR3 DNA follows: TGTGCCAGCAGCCCGACAGGGATCGGCGAGCAGTACTTC. Translation gives CASSPTGIGEQYF. The rearrangement uses TRBV14 and TRBJ2-7, with 7 bases matching TRBD1. Germline V gene sequence: CDR1 SGHDN, CDR2 FVKESK. The CDR3 totals 13 residues. V was clipped by 4 bases and J by 6 bases; unmatched bases: 6.

The chain employs TRBV7-2 and TRBJ1-3, with D maybe TRBD1 (5 bases). CDR3 length: 15 residues. The V end was cut by 3 bases, the J end by 2 bases, with 11 bases between. Germline V gives CDR1 SGHTA, CDR2 FQGNSA. The CDR3 DNA follows: TGTGCCAGCAGCTTCGGGGGTTTGGCTGGAAACACCATATATTTT. It translates to CASSFGGLAGNTIYF.

This chain uses TRBV10-2 with TRBJ2-7, with TRBD1 as a possible D gene (7 bases). The CDR3 totals 16 residues. Germline V lookup: CDR1 WSHSY, CDR2 SAAADI. Deletions cut 4 bases from V and 3 bases from J, with 19 bases between. The DNA for the CDR3 is TGCGCCAGCAGTGCGGCGGGACAGCCAAGATTCTACGAGCAGTACTTC. This translates into CASSAAGQPRFYEQYF.

The CDR3 sequence: CASSSWTGSGNTIYF. CDR3 sequence (DNA): TGTGCCAGCAGTTCCTGGACAGGGTCAGGAAACACCATATATTTT. The chain couples TRBV28 to TRBJ1-3, with 8 positions matching TRBD1. Trimming cost V 4 bases and J 4 bases; bases outside gene matches: 6. CDR1 and CDR2 (germline): MDHEN, SYDVKM. The CDR3 runs to 15 residues.

This rearrangement joins TRBV6-5 to TRBJ1-4, with D tentatively TRBD1 (5 bases). The CDR3 has 14 residues. The ends were cut back, 3 bases at V and 7 bases at J, with 12 bases in the middle. Per the germline V gene, CDR1 is MNHEY and CDR2 is SVGAGI. The CDR3 DNA is TGTGCCAGCAGTTATCAGGGTCCAAGTGAAAAACTGTTTTTT. Amino acids: CASSYQGPSEKLFF.

J is TRBJ2-7 and V is TRBV5-4; 9 nucleotides match TRBD1. Germline CDR1 is SGHNT and CDR2 is YYREEE (reference sequence). This CDR3 has 14 amino acids. Unmatched junction bases numbered 14, after V lost 4 bases and J lost 12 bases. CDR3 sequence (DNA): TGTGCCAGCAGCCTTACGGGGACAGGGTCACCAACGTACTTC. It yields the protein CASSLTGTGSPTYF.

This clone appeared once. This chain links TRBV9 with TRBJ1-4; D is undetermined. The germline V gene encodes CDR1 SGDLS and CDR2 YYNGEE. V was trimmed by 4 bases and J by 0 bases, leaving 7 bases between them. The CDR3 is made up of 14 amino acids. The CDR3 DNA reads as TGTGCCAGCAGCAACAGTGCAACTAATGAAAAACTGTTTTTT. Encoded protein: CASSNSATNEKLFF.